The clone carrying this T cell receptor (beta chain) was picked up many times. The source of the sample is a study of T-cell memory formation after mild COVID-19. The CDR3 spans 11 residues. CDR1 SGHTA and CDR2 FQGNSA come from the germline V gene. V was cut by 3 bases and J by 5 bases, with 4 bases left in between. TCRdb reanalysed the 5' RACE reads using MiXCR and keeps one entry per CDR3 protein. The data show around 340,000 distinct CDR3 sequences, with 12% to 15% seen just once and 22% held by the top ten. The sequenced material came from PBMCs or a T cell subset sorted from them (not recorded which). The chain recombines TRBV7-2 with TRBJ2-5; D uncertain. The TCR comes from a man younger than 35 who had mild COVID-19 (a few samples of this study predate the infection). Cell type and time point are not known. The CDR3 DNA follows: TGTGCCAGCAGCTTCTGGGAGACCCAGTACTTC. It is translated as CASSFWETQYF. The full variable domain, its missing parts supplied by reference TRBV7-2 and TRBJ2-5, is GAGVSQSPSNKVTEKGKDVELRCDPISGHTALYWYRQSLGQGLEFLIYFQGNSAPDKSGLPSDRFSAERTGGSVSTLTIQRTQQEDSAVYLCASSFWETQYFGPGTRLLVL.